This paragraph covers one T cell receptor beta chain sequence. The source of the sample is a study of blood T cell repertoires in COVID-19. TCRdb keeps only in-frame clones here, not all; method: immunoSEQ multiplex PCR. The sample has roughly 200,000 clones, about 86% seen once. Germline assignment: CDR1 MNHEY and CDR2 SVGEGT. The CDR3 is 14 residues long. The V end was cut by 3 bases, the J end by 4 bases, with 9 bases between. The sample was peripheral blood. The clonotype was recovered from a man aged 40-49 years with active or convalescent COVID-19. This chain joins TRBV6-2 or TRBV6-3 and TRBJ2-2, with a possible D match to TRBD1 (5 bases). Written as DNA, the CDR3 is TGTGCCAGCAGTTATTACGACAGCACCGGGGAGCTGTTTTTT. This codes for CASSYYDSTGELFF.